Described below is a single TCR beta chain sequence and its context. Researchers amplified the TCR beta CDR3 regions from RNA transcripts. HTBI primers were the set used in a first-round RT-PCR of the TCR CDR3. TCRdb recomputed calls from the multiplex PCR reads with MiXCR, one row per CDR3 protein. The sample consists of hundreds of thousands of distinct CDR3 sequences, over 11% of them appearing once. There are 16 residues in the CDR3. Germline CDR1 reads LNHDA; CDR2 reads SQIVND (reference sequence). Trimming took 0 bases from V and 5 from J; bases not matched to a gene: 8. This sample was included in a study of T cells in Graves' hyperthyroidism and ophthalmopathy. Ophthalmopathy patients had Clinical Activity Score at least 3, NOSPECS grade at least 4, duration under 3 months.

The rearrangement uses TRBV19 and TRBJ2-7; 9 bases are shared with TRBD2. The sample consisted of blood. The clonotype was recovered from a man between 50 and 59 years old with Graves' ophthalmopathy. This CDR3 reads CASSIDRAGGPHEQYF. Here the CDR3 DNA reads TGTGCCAGTAGTATAGATCGGGCGGGAGGGCCTCACGAGCAGTACTTC. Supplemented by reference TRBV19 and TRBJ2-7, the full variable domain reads DGGITQSPKYLFRKEGQNVTLSCEQNLNHDAMYWYRQDPGQGLRLIYYSQIVNDFQKGDIAEGYSVSREKKESFPLTVTSAQKNPTAFYLCASSIDRAGGPHEQYFGPGTRLTVT.